The clone carrying this TCR beta chain was recorded a few times. The sample originates from a study of cytomegalovirus exposure and HLA in healthy donors. With 60 Vbeta and 13 Jbeta primers, the PCR was carried out. TCRdb's table, derived via immunoSEQ multiplex PCR, lists solely in-frame clones and lacks some. The table has 150,000 to 200,000 clones, about four fifths seen once. Germline V gene data show CDR1 as MGHRA and CDR2 as YSYEKL. This CDR3 has 14 residues. Trimming shortened V by 1 base and J by 1 base, and 4 bases separated the two germline ends. This chain connects TRBV4-1 to TRBJ2-2; D is ambiguous. The clonotype comes from a woman aged 50 to 65 in good health and CMV-seropositive. Sequenced input: PBMCs. The DNA of the CDR3 is TGCGCCAGCAGCCAAGTCGGGAACACCGGGGAGCTGTTTTTT. Translating gives CASSQVGNTGELFF.